The source of this T cell receptor (beta chain) is a study of CD8 T cells in ankylosing spondylitis. Study observations and caveats: Significant enrichment of disease-linked clones was reported in matched ankylosing spondylitis synovial fluid. Characteristic of ankylosing spondylitis blood, it appeared, was a TCR beta motif comprising about 8 highly homologous variants.

TCRdb recomputed calls from the 5' RACE reads with MiXCR, one row per CDR3 protein. Here the sample spans about 800,000 distinct CDR3 sequences, about 10% being singletons. About this clonotype itself: Its specificity is unknown.

V was pared by 10 bases and J by 8 bases, with 19 bases between. This CDR3 comprises 14 residues. CDR1 is KGHDR and CDR2 is SFDVKD in the germline V gene. The TCR was taken from a male donor with ankylosing spondylitis. The chain employs TRBV24-1 and TRBJ1-4; D gene unclear. The sequencing sample was made of blood, either unsorted or a sorted T cell fraction (not recorded which). The CDR3 sequence: CATMAGTGGEKLFF. The CDR3 DNA sequence: TGTGCCACTATGGCCGGAACCGGTGGGGAAAAACTGTTTTTT.